The entry that follows covers one T cell receptor (beta chain) sequence. The entry originates in a study of blood T cell repertoires in COVID-19. As for the study in general: Researchers got acute and convalescent COVID-19 samples from the United States, Italy and Spain. From T cells, B-cell-depleted T cells, or PBMCs came the material, which was cDNA or gDNA.

Seattle's enrolled individuals joined amid active infection and were then monitored longitudinally. Germline V gene data show CDR1 as SEHNR and CDR2 as FQNEAQ (reference sequence). The V gene lost 7 bases and the J gene lost 0 bases, with 15 bases spanning the gap. The CDR3 length is 16 residues. In the authors' workflow: Reference gene primer amplification yielded estimated nucleated cell counts. The assay was immunoSEQ multiplex PCR, and TCRdb's table has in-frame clones only and misses some. D and trimming were read from the DNA, whereas the V and J calls and clone size are those reported in that table. This table holds 450,000 or so clones, approximately 91% found once.

The chain joins TRBV7-9 to TRBJ2-2; the D gene is possibly TRBD1 (5 bases). Input material: peripheral blood. The origin of this receptor is a woman aged 35 to 49 with COVID-19, enrolled during active disease. CDR3 sequence (DNA): TGTGCCAGCAATATTTTAAGGGGTCCGAACACCGGGGAGCTGTTTTTT. Protein sequence: CASNILRGPNTGELFF.